These 25 T cell receptor beta chains originate from one sample sequenced in a study of blood T cells in healthy people across ages. The second PCR ran about 7 to 12 cycles with a sample-barcoded 5' primer and J-beta primers. TCRdb fed the 5' RACE reads into MiXCR, producing one record per CDR3 protein. There are some 550,000 distinct CDR3 sequences in the sample; 40% to 50% occur only once, and approximately 25% lies in the top ten. The sequenced sample was blood. The receptor source for this set is an older man in good health.

The rearrangement links TRBV10-3 to TRBJ2-7, with TRBD1 matching over 8 bases. This CDR3 has 14 amino acids. Looked up from germline, CDR1 is ENHRY and CDR2 is SYGVKD. V was clipped by 10 bases and J by 4 bases; unmatched bases: 12. The CDR3 spells CATKQGDRIYEQYF. The CDR3 nucleotides read TGTGCCACCAAGCAAGGGGACAGGATATACGAGCAGTACTTC.

This clonotype was detected ten times or more. CDR3 sequence: CASRASGGTDTQYF. The CDR3 nucleotides are TGTGCCAGCCGCGCTAGCGGAGGCACAGATACGCAGTATTTT. The V gene is TRBV6-5, the J gene TRBJ2-3; TRBD2 matches at 7 bases. The ends lost 8 bases at V and 1 base at J; junction bases unmatched: 6. The V gene's germline CDR1 is MNHEY and CDR2 SVGAGI. CDR3 size: 14 residues.

The J gene is TRBJ2-2, the V gene TRBV5-1, with TRBD1 matching over 8 bases. V lost 4 bases and J lost 0; bases outside the gene matches: 5. Germline-derived CDR1 and CDR2 are SGHRS and YFSETQ. The CDR3 has 16 residues. In DNA form, the CDR3 reads TGCGCCAGCAGCAGTCGGACAGGGTCGAACACCGGGGAGCTGTTTTTT. It translates to CASSSRTGSNTGELFF.

J is TRBJ2-5 and V is TRBV29-1, with 9 positions matching TRBD1. The J call may be wrong; the DNA end is better matched by TRBJ2-7. Germline CDR1 is SQVTM and CDR2 is ANQGSEA. This CDR3 spans 13 amino acids. The CDR3 region has the DNA TGCAGCGTTACCGGGACAGGGTCATACGAGCAGTACTTC. Translating gives CSVTGTGSYEQYF.

This chain uses TRBV10-3 with TRBJ1-6, with 7 bases aligning to TRBD1. CDR3 length: 13 amino acids. Germline assignment: CDR1 ENHRY and CDR2 SYGVKD. Germline trimming cut 9 bases from V and 8 bases from J; bases unmatched to any gene: 7. The CDR3: CAITGTVDSPLHF. In DNA form, the CDR3 reads TGTGCCATTACAGGGACAGTAGATTCACCCCTCCACTTT.

The chain is built from TRBV2 and TRBJ2-5; D is ambiguous. Near its end, the DNA agrees better with TRBJ2-7, so the J call may be wrong. This CDR3 is 12 amino acids long. Germline values: CDR1 SNHLY, CDR2 FYNNEI. The CDR3 DNA sequence: TGTGCCAGCAGTGGGCACTTCTACGAGCAGTACTTC. Encoded protein: CASSGHFYEQYF.

On this clonotype itself: A junction boundary mismatches the germline segment, possibly from a read error. The rearrangement joins TRBV9 to TRBJ2-7; TRBD2 aligns across 13 bases. Germline CDR1 and CDR2: SGDLS and YYNGEE. This CDR3 comprises 16 residues. The CDR3 coding sequence is TGTGCCAACAGCGAGGTCCCCGGGACTAGCGGGGTAGAGCAGTACTTC. This translates into CANSEVPGTSGVEQYF.

The J gene is TRBJ1-2, the V gene TRBV28; perhaps TRBD1 as D (5 bases). The CDR3 is made up of 14 amino acids. Trimming pared 3 bases from V and 4 bases from J, leaving 12 bases between. Germline V gene lookup returns CDR1 MDHEN and CDR2 SYDVKM. CDR3 bases: TGTGCCAGCAGTTTGGGGCAGGAGGGCTATGGCTACACCTTC. Its translation: CASSLGQEGYGYTF.

A note on this clonotype: One end of the junction does not line up with germline, which may come from a read error. This sequence joins TRBV27 and TRBJ1-2; 9 nucleotides match TRBD1. The germline CDR1 and CDR2 sequences are MNHEY and SMNVEV (reference sequence). The CDR3 runs 15 residues. CDR3 nucleotides: TGTGCCAGCAGACCGACAGGGGGGAAAAACTATGACTACACCTTC. This gives the protein CASRPTGGKNYDYTF.

This clonotype was recorded at least ten times. The CDR3: CASSQGGEQFF. The CDR3 nucleotides read TGCGCCAGCAGCCAAGGGGGGGAGCAGTTCTTC. The chain is built from TRBV4-3 and TRBJ2-1, with D perhaps assigned TRBD1 or TRBD2 (5 bases each). Looked up from germline, CDR1 is LGHNA and CDR2 is YSLEER. CDR3 length: 11 residues. Trimming removed 1 base at V and 10 bases at J, with 5 bases between.

The chain combines TRBV11-2 with TRBJ2-3; 7 bases are shared with TRBD1. The CDR3 is made up of 15 amino acids. Germline values: CDR1 SGHAT, CDR2 FQNNGV. Unmatched junction bases numbered 3, after V lost 3 bases and J lost 0 bases. CDR3 DNA sequence: TGTGCCAGCAGCTTCCGGGACAGAAGCACAGATACGCAGTATTTT. It yields the protein CASSFRDRSTDTQYF.

This chain links TRBV28 with TRBJ2-7; D may be TRBD1 (6 bases). V was shortened by 6 bases and J by 5 bases, with 14 bases between the two germline ends. Germline V gene sequence: CDR1 MDHEN, CDR2 SYDVKM. The CDR3 loop spans 13 amino acids. The CDR3 spells CASRTTGFNEQYF. The DNA of the CDR3 is TGTGCCAGCAGAACCACAGGGTTCAACGAGCAGTACTTC.

The chain links TRBV20-1 to TRBJ2-7; 9 bases are a match to TRBD1. J lost 3 bases, V lost 1 base, and 4 bases had no gene match. CDR3 size: 14 residues. CDR1 is DFQATT and CDR2 is SNEGSKA in the germline V gene (reference sequence). CDR3 protein: CSARGPGQGYEQYF. In nucleotides, the CDR3 is TGCAGTGCTAGAGGCCCGGGACAGGGCTACGAGCAGTACTTC.

DNA of the CDR3: TGTGCCAGCTCACCCGGGGCGGATAGCAATCAGCCCCAGCATTTT. It yields the protein CASSPGADSNQPQHF. V usage is TRBV18 and J usage is TRBJ1-5, with D maybe TRBD1 (5 bases). Germline V gene sequence: CDR1 KGHSH, CDR2 LQKENI. The CDR3 sequence is 15 residues long. V was clipped by 3 bases and J by 0 bases, with 9 bases between them.

This chain joins TRBV20-1 and TRBJ2-7; tentative D call: TRBD1 (6 bases). The CDR3 has 13 amino acids. V shed 0 bases and J shed 2 bases, with 8 bases lying between them. Germline V gene lookup returns CDR1 DFQATT and CDR2 SNEGSKA (reference sequence). CDR3 protein: CSARDQGTYEQYF. The CDR3 DNA reads as TGCAGTGCTAGAGATCAGGGGACCTACGAGCAGTACTTC.

This clonotype came up a few times. The J gene is TRBJ2-1, the V gene TRBV20-1; D unclear. Trimming pared 2 bases from V and 6 bases from J, leaving 17 bases between. Germline loops: CDR1 DFQATT, CDR2 SNEGSKA (reference sequence). This CDR3 contains 15 residues. The DNA of the CDR3 is TGCAGTGCTAGACCCCGCGGCGGAAACCTCAATGAGCAGTTCTTC. Protein product: CSARPRGGNLNEQFF.

The rearrangement joins TRBV5-6 to TRBJ1-2; no reliable D call. Germline values: CDR1 SGHDT, CDR2 YYEEEE. V lost 0 bases and J 7 bases, leaving 13 bases between the germline ends. The CDR3 is made up of 14 amino acids. For the CDR3, the DNA is TGTGCCAGCAGCTTGGGGGCCAGAGAGTCTGGCTACACCTTC. Protein product: CASSLGARESGYTF.

The chain combines TRBV7-2 with TRBJ1-1, with D unclear. The CDR3 loop spans 14 amino acids. Germline assignment: CDR1 SGHTA and CDR2 FQGNSA. V was trimmed by 5 bases and J by 7 bases, leaving 17 bases between them. DNA of the CDR3: TGTGCCAGCAGCATCAGCCGCAGCCACAATGAAGCTTTCTTT. Its protein product is CASSISRSHNEAFF.

This clonotype was observed at least ten times. The V and J genes are TRBV7-2 and TRBJ2-5, with TRBD1 identical over 7 bases. CDR1 SGHTA and CDR2 FQGNSA come from the germline V gene. The V gene end was trimmed by 5 bases and the J gene end by 2 bases; junction bases not matched to a gene: 2. The CDR3 totals 13 residues. CDR3 in amino acids: CASSRDRQETQYF. For the CDR3, the DNA is TGTGCCAGCAGCCGGGACAGACAAGAGACCCAGTACTTC.

V gene TRBV12-3 or TRBV12-4 combines with J gene TRBJ2-5; unclear D gene. The J call may be mistaken, given a closer DNA end match to TRBJ2-7. This CDR3 has 14 residues. The CDR3 bases are TGTGCCAGCAGCCGTAGCAACGGAGTCTACGAGCAGTACTTC. As protein: CASSRSNGVYEQYF.

This chain connects TRBV20-1 to TRBJ2-3; D perhaps matches TRBD2 (5 bases). Per the germline V gene, CDR1 is DFQATT and CDR2 is SNEGSKA (reference sequence). Trimming left V 1 base short and J 2 bases short, with 16 bases between. This CDR3 region has 16 residues. CDR3 coding DNA: TGCAGTGCTAGAGTTCGTTCGGGGATCATCACAGATACGCAGTATTTT. Translated, it gives CSARVRSGIITDTQYF.

V usage is TRBV11-1 and J usage is TRBJ2-3; 7 bases agree with TRBD2. The germline CDR1 and CDR2 sequences are SGHAT and FQDESV (reference sequence). J lost 2 bases, V lost 7 bases, and 9 bases had no gene match. The CDR3 has 15 amino acids. CDR3 residues: CASNARAGPTDTQYF. In DNA, the CDR3 is TGTGCCAGCAACGCGAGAGCGGGACCCACAGATACGCAGTATTTT.

This clonotype was counted a few times. The CDR3 reads CASSRQGARYEQYF. CDR3 bases: TGTGCCAGCAGCAGACAGGGGGCGCGTTACGAGCAGTACTTC. The V call is TRBV7-9, the J call TRBJ2-4, with 10 bases fitting TRBD1. The end of the DNA aligns better with TRBJ2-7, so the J call may be wrong. From germline, CDR1 is SEHNR and CDR2 FQNEAQ (reference sequence). This CDR3 has 14 amino acids.

This clonotype was recorded once. The chain is built from TRBV5-1 and TRBJ2-7, with D perhaps given as TRBD1 or TRBD2 (5 bases each). The CDR3 extends over 14 amino acids. Trimming took off 7 bases at V and 1 base at J, with 15 bases between the two ends. Germline V gene lookup returns CDR1 SGHRS and CDR2 YFSETQ. Here the CDR3 DNA reads TGCGCCAGCTGTCAGGGTGGGGGATCCTACGAGCAGTACTTC. Translation: CASCQGGGSYEQYF.

J is TRBJ2-1 and V is TRBV12-5; D gene uncertain. V lost 0 bases and J 8 bases, leaving 17 bases between the germline ends. Germline lookup yields CDR1 LGHNT and CDR2 FRNRAP. The CDR3 extends over 16 amino acids. The CDR3 sequence: CASGLVAIGHGYEQFF. CDR3 in DNA: TGTGCTAGTGGTTTGGTGGCCATAGGTCACGGCTATGAGCAGTTCTTC.